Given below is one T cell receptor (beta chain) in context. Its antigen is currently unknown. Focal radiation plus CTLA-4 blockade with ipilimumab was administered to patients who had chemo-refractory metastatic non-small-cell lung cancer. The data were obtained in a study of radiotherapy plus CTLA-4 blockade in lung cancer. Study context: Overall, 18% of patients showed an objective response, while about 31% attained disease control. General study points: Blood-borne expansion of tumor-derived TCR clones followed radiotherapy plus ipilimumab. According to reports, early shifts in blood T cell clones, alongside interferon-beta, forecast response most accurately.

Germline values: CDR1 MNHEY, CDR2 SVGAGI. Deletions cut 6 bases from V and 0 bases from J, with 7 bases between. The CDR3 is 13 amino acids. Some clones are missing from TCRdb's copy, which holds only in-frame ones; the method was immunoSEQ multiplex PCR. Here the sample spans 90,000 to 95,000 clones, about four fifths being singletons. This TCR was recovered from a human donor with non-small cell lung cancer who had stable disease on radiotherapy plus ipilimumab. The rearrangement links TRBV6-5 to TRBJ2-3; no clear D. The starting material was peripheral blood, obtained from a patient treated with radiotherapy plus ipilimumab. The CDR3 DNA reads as TGTGCCAGCAGGTGGGAAAGCACAGATACGCAGTATTTT. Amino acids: CASRWESTDTQYF.